The entry below describes one T cell receptor beta chain. The data are from a study of T cells in Graves' hyperthyroidism and ophthalmopathy. CDR3 length: 14 amino acids. The germline V and J ends were trimmed by 0 bases and 2 bases, with 10 bases remaining between them. Per germline, CDR1 SQVTM and CDR2 ANQGSEA. It was RNA transcripts that yielded the amplified TCR beta CDR3 regions. The HTBI primer set drove a first-round RT-PCR of the TCR CDR3. Via MiXCR, TCRdb re-called the multiplex PCR reads, giving one row per CDR3 protein. The sample has 700,000 or so distinct CDR3 sequences, roughly 15% seen once.

The chain uses TRBV29-1 and TRBJ2-5, with a weak D call TRBD2 (5 bases). The sequenced material came from blood. This sequence originates from a man between 18 and 35 years old with Graves' hyperthyroidism. The CDR3 DNA sequence: TGCAGCGTTGAAGATACTCGGGAACAAGAGACCCAGTACTTC. It encodes CSVEDTREQETQYF.